The sequence of this T cell receptor beta chain was determined in a study of cytotoxic CD8 clonotypes in ibrutinib-treated CLL. Assay used: immunoSEQ multiplex PCR; TCRdb lists only in-frame clones, some missing. The top ten clones hold over 5.5% of a sample with about 310,000 clones, more than 65% of them seen once. The CDR3 totals 15 residues. Trimming took off 5 bases at V and 0 bases at J, with 11 bases between the two ends. Germline CDR1 is SNHLY and CDR2 is FYNNEI. Sequenced material: PBMCs, taken before ibrutinib treatment. The chain is built from TRBV2 and TRBJ1-3, with TRBD1 as a possible D gene (5 bases). This clonotype was sampled from a human donor with chronic lymphocytic leukemia. CDR3 loop: CASSRYRLSGNTIYF. CDR3 in DNA: TGTGCCAGCAGTCGATACAGGCTCTCTGGAAACACCATATATTTT.